The sequence of this T cell receptor (beta chain) was determined in a study of cytomegalovirus exposure and HLA in healthy donors. Measured with immunoSEQ multiplex PCR; TCRdb has only the in-frame clones, and not every one. The sample lists about 50,000 clones, approximately 90% occurring once. Overall study findings and caveats: A few CMV-associated chains were confirmed in vitro to be specific for CMV antigens. The classifier was said to identify cytomegalovirus status with high specificity and sensitivity.

On this clone: Its specificity is not known.

The sequence derives from a man aged 18 to 29 in good health and CMV-seronegative. Input material: PBMCs.

CDR3 in amino acids: CSLNQGARTEAFF. CDR3 in DNA: TGCAGCCTAAATCAGGGGGCGAGGACTGAAGCTTTCTTT. The chain has TRBV29-1 and TRBJ1-1; TRBD1 aligns across 8 bases. In germline, CDR1 is SQVTM, CDR2 ANQGSEA. This CDR3 is 13 amino acids long. V lost 8 bases to trimming and J lost 5 bases; unmatched junction nucleotides: 10.